The 25 T cell receptor beta chains listed next were all sequenced from one sample in a study of T cell responses to AZD1222 COVID-19 vaccine. TCRdb's table, derived via immunoSEQ multiplex PCR, lists solely in-frame clones and lacks some. Of about 160,000 clones listed, around 93% were seen once; the top ten hold approximately 4.8%. This specimen was peripheral blood, taken on day 0 of AZD1222 vaccination. The receptors were sampled from an adult in good health.

The rearrangement uses TRBV25-1 and TRBJ1-1, with TRBD1 matching over 9 bases. Germline loops: CDR1 MGHDK, CDR2 SYGVNS. This CDR3 region has 14 residues. Trimming cost V 10 bases and J 1 base; bases outside gene matches: 7. The CDR3 nucleotides are TGTGCCACCCCAACAGGGGGCAAGAACACTGAAGCTTTCTTT. Protein sequence: CATPTGGKNTEAFF.

This chain connects TRBV28 to TRBJ2-1; maybe TRBD2 (6 bases). Germline V gene data show CDR1 as MDHEN and CDR2 as SYDVKM. V shed 3 bases and J shed 4 bases, with 16 bases lying between them. This CDR3 contains 16 residues. As DNA, the CDR3 is TGTGCCAGCAGTTTCGTGGGGACTTTTGGGTACAATGAGCAGTTCTTC. Its translation: CASSFVGTFGYNEQFF. Complete variable domain (other parts from reference TRBV28 and TRBJ2-1): DVKVTQSSRYLVKRTGEKVFLECVQDMDHENMFWYRQDPGLGLRLIYFSYDVKMKEKGDIPEGYSVSREKKERFSLILESASTNQTSMYLCASSFVGTFGYNEQFFGPGTRLTVL.

V and J are TRBV25-1 and TRBJ1-5; 8 bases agree with TRBD1. Trimming took 2 bases from V and 6 from J; bases not matched to a gene: 3. This CDR3 comprises 14 residues. Germline V CDR1 and CDR2: MGHDK, SYGVNS. The CDR3 region has the DNA TGTGCCAGCAGTGAAGACAGGGGTAGTCAGCCCCAGCATTTT. Its translation is CASSEDRGSQPQHF.

This clone has a single count. This chain uses TRBV11-2 with TRBJ1-1; D unclear. CDR3 length equals 13 residues. Trimming cost V 2 bases and J 7 bases, with 11 bases left between them. Germline CDR1 is SGHAT and CDR2 is FQNNGV. DNA for the CDR3: TGTGCCAGCAGCTTATCGGCCCTGGGTGAAGCTTTCTTT. Translation gives CASSLSALGEAFF.

The V and J genes are TRBV5-5 and TRBJ1-4; possibly TRBD1 for D (6 bases). The CDR3 has 13 amino acids. The V end was cut by 4 bases, the J end by 5 bases, with 9 bases between. Germline lookup yields CDR1 SGHKS and CDR2 YYEKEE (reference sequence). The CDR3 coding sequence is TGTGCCAGCAGCCGGGGGCCAAATGAAAAACTGTTTTTT. This gives the protein CASSRGPNEKLFF.

The chain recombines TRBV15 with TRBJ2-7, with D perhaps matching TRBD2 (6 bases). Germline CDR1 is LNHNV and CDR2 is YYDKDF (reference sequence). This CDR3 comprises 13 residues. Trimming took off 3 bases at V and 3 bases at J, with 9 bases between the two ends. The CDR3, as DNA: TGTGCCACCAGCAGCTTAGCGGTCTACGAGCAGTACTTC. Amino acids: CATSSLAVYEQYF.

The genes are TRBV5-1 and TRBJ1-5; D is ambiguous. V lost 0 bases, J lost 5 bases, and 6 bases lay in between. The CDR3 contains 13 residues. Looked up from germline, CDR1 is SGHRS and CDR2 is YFSETQ. The CDR3 nucleotides read TGCGCCAGCAGCTTGGAGGCAGATCAGCCCCAGCATTTT. Translated: CASSLEADQPQHF.

The J gene is TRBJ1-2, the V gene TRBV30, with D uncertain. The CDR3 consists of 10 residues. CDR1 is GTSNPN and CDR2 is SVGIG in the germline V gene (reference sequence). Trimming removed 1 base from V and 8 bases from J, with 5 bases in between. CDR3 sequence reads: CAWSGGGYTF. In DNA, the CDR3 is TGTGCCTGGAGTGGGGGAGGCTACACCTTC.

This rearrangement joins TRBV4-1 to TRBJ2-3; D might be TRBD1 or TRBD2, each matching 6 bases. Trimming removed 2 bases from V and 3 bases from J, with 15 bases in between. The CDR3 has 16 residues. Germline CDR1 and CDR2: MGHRA and YSYEKL. The CDR3, as DNA: TGCGCCAGCAGCCAAAGAAAAGGGGGGTGGACAGATACGCAGTATTTT. This encodes CASSQRKGGWTDTQYF.

J is TRBJ2-7 and V is TRBV6-5; D not certain. CDR1 is MNHEY, CDR2 SVGAGI, per germline. The CDR3 totals 11 residues. Trimming took 1 base from V and 6 from J, leaving 4 bases between them. CDR3 sequence reads: CASSYLGEQYF. The CDR3, as DNA: TGTGCCAGCAGTTACTTGGGCGAGCAGTACTTC.

This sequence joins TRBV2 and TRBJ2-1; 11 bases fit TRBD2. Germline CDR1 is SNHLY and CDR2 is FYNNEI. Trimming removed 4 bases from V and 6 bases from J; junction bases left unmatched: 8. This CDR3 has 16 residues. CDR3 DNA sequence: TGTGCCAGCAGTGGTGCTACTAGCGGGAGCATCAATGAGCAGTTCTTC. Translating it yields CASSGATSGSINEQFF.

The chain recombines TRBV12-3 or TRBV12-4 with TRBJ1-1; the D is unclear. This CDR3 region has 12 residues. Trimming pared 3 bases from V and 7 bases from J, leaving 9 bases between. The CDR3 reads CASSFSHSEAFF. CDR3 nucleotides: TGTGCCAGCAGTTTTTCCCACAGTGAAGCTTTCTTT.

The chain combines TRBV7-9 with TRBJ1-5, with D unresolved. V dropped 1 base and J dropped 5 bases, with 6 bases sitting between them. Germline values: CDR1 SEHNR, CDR2 FQNEAQ (reference sequence). The CDR3 is made up of 13 amino acids. DNA for the CDR3: TGTGCCAGCAGCTTAGTTTCCGATCAGCCCCAGCATTTT. It yields the protein CASSLVSDQPQHF. The full variable domain, rest sourced from reference TRBV7-9 and TRBJ1-5, is DTGVSQNPRHKITKRGQNVTFRCDPISEHNRLYWYRQTLGQGPEFLTYFQNEAQLEKSRLLSDRFSAERPKGSFSTLEIQRTEQGDSAMYLCASSLVSDQPQHFGDGTRLSIL.

The genes are TRBV11-3 and TRBJ2-7; TRBD1 matches at 8 bases. V shed 5 bases, J shed 3 bases, and the junction held 9 bases outside the gene matches. CDR3 size: 15 residues. Germline V CDR1 and CDR2: SGHNT, YENEEA. CDR3 region: CASSPQTGQGYEQYF. Here the CDR3 DNA reads TGTGCCAGCAGCCCCCAGACAGGACAGGGCTACGAGCAGTACTTC.

This chain uses TRBV5-5 with TRBJ1-5; D is perhaps TRBD1 (6 bases). Germline CDR1 is SGHKS and CDR2 is YYEKEE (reference sequence). The V and J ends lost 2 bases and 4 bases respectively, with 13 bases between them. The CDR3 has 15 residues. The CDR3 spells CASSFGQNLNQPQHF. The CDR3 bases are TGTGCCAGCAGCTTCGGACAGAATCTAAATCAGCCCCAGCATTTT.

The V and J genes are TRBV5-4 and TRBJ1-2; D possibly corresponds to TRBD1 (5 bases). The germline V gene encodes CDR1 SGHNT and CDR2 YYREEE (reference sequence). Trimming pared 4 bases from V and 2 bases from J, leaving 9 bases between. CDR3 size: 13 residues. CDR3 DNA: TGTGCCAGCAGCGGCGCAGGGAACTATGGCTACACCTTC. This sequence encodes CASSGAGNYGYTF. The whole variable domain, filled in from reference TRBV5-4 and TRBJ1-2, reads ETGVTQSPTHLIKTRGQQVTLRCSSQSGHNTVSWYQQALGQGPQFIFQYYREEENGRGNFPPRFSGLQFPNYSSELNVNALELDDSALYLCASSGAGNYGYTFGSGTRLTVV.

In this sample, this clone turned up once. This rearrangement joins TRBV13 to TRBJ2-1; 7 bases line up with TRBD2. The CDR3 loop spans 15 amino acids. Germline values: CDR1 PRHDT, CDR2 FYEKMQ (reference sequence). The junction had 4 bases not matched to a gene; V was cut back by 5 bases and J by 0 bases. The CDR3 protein is CASSRDYRSYNEQFF. CDR3 in DNA: TGTGCCAGCAGCCGGGACTACCGCTCCTACAATGAGCAGTTCTTC.

The chain carries TRBV6-2 or TRBV6-3 and TRBJ1-5; 9 nucleotides align to TRBD1. Per the germline V gene, CDR1 is MNHEY and CDR2 is SVGEGT. CDR3 length: 15 amino acids. The V gene end was trimmed by 0 bases and the J gene end by 7 bases; junction bases not matched to a gene: 4. DNA for the CDR3: TGTGCCAGCAGTTACTCGGACAGGGGTCGACAGCCCCAGCATTTT. It specifies CASSYSDRGRQPQHF.

This chain connects TRBV6-4 to TRBJ2-2; D ambiguous. Trimming left V 5 bases short and J 2 bases short, with 12 bases between. In germline, CDR1 is MRHNA, CDR2 SNTAGT. This CDR3 spans 15 amino acids. The CDR3 bases are TGTGCCAGCAGTCTCTTTGCGGTTAACACCGGGGAGCTGTTTTTT. It specifies CASSLFAVNTGELFF.

V usage is TRBV24-1 and J usage is TRBJ1-5; 8 nucleotides agree with TRBD1. CDR3 size: 15 residues. Germline V gene sequence: CDR1 KGHDR, CDR2 SFDVKD. Germline trimming cut 3 bases from V and 5 bases from J; bases unmatched to any gene: 5. DNA for the CDR3: TGTGCCACCAGTGATACCGGGACAGGCGATCAGCCCCAGCATTTT. Its protein product is CATSDTGTGDQPQHF.

The genes are TRBV7-9 and TRBJ2-7; unclear D gene. CDR1 and CDR2 (germline): SEHNR, FQNEAQ (reference sequence). The ends were cut back, 3 bases at V and 2 bases at J, with 8 bases in the middle. This CDR3 is built from 13 residues. In nucleotides, the CDR3 is TGTGCCAGCAGCTTCAATGGCGCCTACGAGCAGTACTTC. Residues: CASSFNGAYEQYF.

The genes are TRBV15 and TRBJ2-6, with D possibly being TRBD1 or TRBD2 (5 bases each). From germline, CDR1 is LNHNV and CDR2 YYDKDF (reference sequence). The CDR3 has 18 residues. The V gene lost 0 bases and the J gene lost 4 bases, with 16 bases spanning the gap. CDR3 sequence: CATSRDLGPGSGANVLTF. DNA for the CDR3: TGTGCCACCAGCAGAGATCTGGGACCGGGGTCCGGGGCCAACGTCCTGACTTTC.

The chain links TRBV28 to TRBJ2-5; 8 nucleotides match TRBD2. The germline CDR1 and CDR2 sequences are MDHEN and SYDVKM. J lost 5 bases, V lost 0 bases, and 8 bases had no gene match. The CDR3 is 16 residues long. As DNA, the CDR3 is TGTGCCAGCAGTTTATGGCCAGCGGGAGCCGAGGAGACCCAGTACTTC. As protein: CASSLWPAGAEETQYF. Full variable domain (rest looked up from reference TRBV28 and TRBJ2-5): DVKVTQSSRYLVKRTGEKVFLECVQDMDHENMFWYRQDPGLGLRLIYFSYDVKMKEKGDIPEGYSVSREKKERFSLILESASTNQTSMYLCASSLWPAGAEETQYFGPGTRLLVL.

The chain is built from TRBV5-1 and TRBJ2-2, with 9 positions matching TRBD2. CDR1 SGHRS and CDR2 YFSETQ come from the germline V gene. This CDR3 is built from 16 residues. J was trimmed by 4 bases and V by 7 bases; bases with no gene match: 11. The CDR3 nucleotides are TGCGCCAGCTCCCAGGCGGGGGGGACTTTCACCGGGGAGCTGTTTTTT. It encodes CASSQAGGTFTGELFF.

J is TRBJ1-5 and V is TRBV5-1; 8 bases map to TRBD1. Germline V gene data show CDR1 as SGHRS and CDR2 as YFSETQ. The CDR3 is made up of 16 amino acids. J lost 5 bases, V lost 5 bases, and 12 bases had no gene match. CDR3 DNA sequence: TGCGCCAGCAGTAGCAAACAGGGGGGGCCTTATCAGCCCCAGCATTTT. Residues: CASSSKQGGPYQPQHF.